This T cell receptor beta chain was documented in a study of radiation and T cells in renal cell carcinoma. Time point: blood 4 weeks post-SBRT, at nephrectomy. The treatment was: 15 Gy SBRT to primary tumor, nephrectomy 4 weeks later. Nephrectomy followed 15 Gy stereotactic body radiation by 4 weeks. After SBRT, blood was collected at 2 and 4 weeks, plus baseline. Trimming at V came to 1 base and at J to 7 bases, leaving 6 bases not matched to a gene. CDR1 MGHRA and CDR2 YSYEKL come from the germline V gene. CDR3 length equals 15 residues. The assay was immunoSEQ multiplex PCR, and TCRdb's table has in-frame clones only and misses some. This sample carries tens of thousands of clones, 70% to 90% of them seen once, and the ten largest clones take 2% to 3%.

The receptor was derived from an older woman with renal cell carcinoma. The J gene is TRBJ2-1, the V gene TRBV4-1; 8 nucleotides agree with TRBD2. The material sequenced was blood, taken from a patient whose treatment included radiotherapy and nephrectomy. CDR3 DNA sequence: TGCGCCAGCAGCCAAGTCCCCGGGGGGGGTAATGAGCAGTTCTTC. Its protein product is CASSQVPGGGNEQFF.